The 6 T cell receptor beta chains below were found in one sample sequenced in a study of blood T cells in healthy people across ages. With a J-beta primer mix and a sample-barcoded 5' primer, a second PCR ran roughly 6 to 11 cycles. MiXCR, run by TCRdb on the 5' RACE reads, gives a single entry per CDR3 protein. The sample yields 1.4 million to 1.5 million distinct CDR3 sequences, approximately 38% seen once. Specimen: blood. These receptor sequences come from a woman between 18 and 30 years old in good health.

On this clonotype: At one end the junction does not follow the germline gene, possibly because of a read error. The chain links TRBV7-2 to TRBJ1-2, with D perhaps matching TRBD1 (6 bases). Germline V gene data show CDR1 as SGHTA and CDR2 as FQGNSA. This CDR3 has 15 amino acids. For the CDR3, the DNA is TGTGCCAGCAGCCCCGAAGGACAGCTAAACTGTGGCTACACCTTC. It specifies CASSPEGQLNCGYTF.

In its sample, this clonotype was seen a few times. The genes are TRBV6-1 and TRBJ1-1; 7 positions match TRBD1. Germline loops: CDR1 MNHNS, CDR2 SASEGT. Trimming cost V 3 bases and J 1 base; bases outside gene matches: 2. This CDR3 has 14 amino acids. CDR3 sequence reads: CASSEWTGNTEAFF. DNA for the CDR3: TGTGCCAGCAGTGAGTGGACAGGGAACACTGAAGCTTTCTTT.

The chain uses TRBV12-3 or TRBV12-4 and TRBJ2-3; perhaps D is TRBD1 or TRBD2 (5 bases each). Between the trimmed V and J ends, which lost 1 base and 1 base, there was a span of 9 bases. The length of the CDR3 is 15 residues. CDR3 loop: CASSLGGTRTDTQYF. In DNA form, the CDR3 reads TGTGCCAGCAGTTTAGGGGGGACCCGCACAGATACGCAGTATTTT.

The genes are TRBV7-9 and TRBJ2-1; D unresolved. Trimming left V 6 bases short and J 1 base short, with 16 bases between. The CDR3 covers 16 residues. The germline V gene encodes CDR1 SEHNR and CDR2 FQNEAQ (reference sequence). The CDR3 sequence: CASSGLPPHSYNEQFF. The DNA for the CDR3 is TGTGCCAGCAGTGGATTGCCTCCTCATTCCTACAATGAGCAGTTCTTC.

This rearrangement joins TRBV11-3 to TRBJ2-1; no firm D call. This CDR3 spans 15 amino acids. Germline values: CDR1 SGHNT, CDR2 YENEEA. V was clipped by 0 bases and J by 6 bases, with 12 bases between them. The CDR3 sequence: CASSLDLSPSNEQFF. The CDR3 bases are TGTGCCAGCAGCTTAGATCTCTCCCCTTCCAATGAGCAGTTCTTC.

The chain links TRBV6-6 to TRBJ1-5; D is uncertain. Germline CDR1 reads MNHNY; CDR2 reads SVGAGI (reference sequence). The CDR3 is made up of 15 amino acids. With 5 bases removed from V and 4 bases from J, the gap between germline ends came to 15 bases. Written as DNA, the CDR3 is TGTGCCAGCAGTGGTTACGGTGGGAATAATCAGCCCCAGCATTTT. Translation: CASSGYGGNNQPQHF.